This T cell receptor (beta chain) was sequenced in a study of glioma-infiltrating T cells. TCR alpha and beta CDR3 regions were amplified from RNA using iRepertoire nested multiplex PCR. TCRdb passed the multiplex PCR reads through MiXCR, listing each CDR3 protein once. The sample lists some 40,000 distinct CDR3 sequences, approximately 20% seen once, with less than 7% in the top ten. This clonotype was seen ten or more times. This CDR3 is 11 amino acids long. Trimming took off 1 base at V and 5 bases at J, with 2 bases between the two ends. Germline V gene data show CDR1 as WSHSY and CDR2 as SAAADI. The clonotype originates from a human donor with low-grade glioma or glioblastoma, undergoing nonglioma brain surgery, or in good health (not recorded which). The chain has TRBV10-2 and TRBJ2-5; the D is unclear. Specimen: glioma tissue, nonneoplastic brain tissue, or PBMCs (not recorded which). Here the CDR3 reads CASSEWETQYF. The CDR3 DNA follows: TGCGCCAGCAGTGAGTGGGAGACCCAGTACTTC.